The 27 T cell receptor beta chains presented below share a single source sample, sequenced in a study of blood T cell repertoires in COVID-19. Sequenced by immunoSEQ multiplex PCR; TCRdb stores in-frame clones only, minus some. This table has tens of thousands of clones, 77% appearing once. Sequenced material: peripheral blood. These receptor sequences come from a man between 65 and 80 years old with COVID-19, enrolled during active disease.

The chain recombines TRBV2 with TRBJ2-5; 9 positions agree with TRBD2. Trimming took 8 bases from V and 1 from J; bases not matched to a gene: 14. Germline lookup yields CDR1 SNHLY and CDR2 FYNNEI. The CDR3 extends over 17 amino acids. CDR3 sequence reads: CASEGSGSGGLQETQYF. The CDR3 DNA sequence: TGTGCCAGCGAGGGTAGCGGGAGTGGGGGCCTCCAAGAGACCCAGTACTTC.

The chain joins TRBV3-1 (or the pseudogene TRBV3-2) to TRBJ2-6, with unresolved D. Germline loops: CDR1 LGHDT, CDR2 YNNKEL (reference sequence). The germline V and J ends were trimmed by 3 bases and 1 base, with 13 bases remaining between them. CDR3 length: 17 amino acids. The CDR3 region is CASSHLRKVSGANVLTF. As DNA, the CDR3 is TGTGCCAGCAGCCATCTGAGGAAGGTTTCTGGGGCCAACGTCCTGACTTTC.

J is TRBJ1-5 and V is TRBV12-3 or TRBV12-4; D is unclear. Deletions cut 4 bases from V and 9 bases from J, with 13 bases between. This CDR3 comprises 13 residues. As DNA, the CDR3 is TGTGCCAGCAGTTCTTCCCATTCCGGGCCCCAGCATTTT. Protein: CASSSSHSGPQHF.

The rearrangement links TRBV7-3 to TRBJ2-7; no firm D call. Germline loops: CDR1 SGHTA, CDR2 FQGTGA. The V and J ends lost 1 base and 9 bases respectively, with 16 bases between them. CDR3 size: 14 residues. Here the CDR3 DNA reads TGTGCCAGCAGCTTAAGGAGAACCCCTACGAGGCAGTACTTC. This encodes CASSLRRTPTRQYF.

The rearrangement joins TRBV6-5 to TRBJ1-1, with no clear D. Germline loops: CDR1 MNHEY, CDR2 SVGAGI. The V end was cut by 4 bases, the J end by 5 bases, with 11 bases between. This CDR3 comprises 13 residues. The CDR3 here is CASSSPWRTEAFF. The CDR3 nucleotides are TGTGCCAGCAGTTCTCCCTGGAGGACTGAAGCTTTCTTT.

The chain is built from TRBV6-4 and TRBJ1-6; D is uncertain. The V gene lost 6 bases and the J gene lost 0 bases, with 9 bases spanning the gap. There are 15 residues in the CDR3. The germline V gene has CDR1 MRHNA and CDR2 SNTAGT. The CDR3 DNA follows: TGTGCCAGCAGGGCGGGGAGCTCCTATAATTCACCCCTCCACTTT. It encodes CASRAGSSYNSPLHF.

In its sample, this clone was seen once. This chain links TRBV3-1 (or the pseudogene TRBV3-2) with TRBJ2-7; D perhaps matches TRBD2 (5 bases). Trimming took off 1 base at V and 1 base at J, with 8 bases between the two ends. This CDR3 is 14 amino acids long. Germline loops: CDR1 LGHDT, CDR2 YNNKEL (reference sequence). The CDR3 bases are TGTGCCAGCAGCCAAGGGGGAGTGTCCTACGAGCAGTACTTC. This codes for CASSQGGVSYEQYF.

The chain couples TRBV27 to TRBJ1-2; D is undetermined. This CDR3 region has 13 residues. The germline V gene encodes CDR1 MNHEY and CDR2 SMNVEV (reference sequence). V gave up 4 bases and J gave up 6 bases, with 12 bases separating them. As DNA, the CDR3 is TGTGCCAGCAGTTCCCTCTACTTTAATGGCTACACCTTC. Protein sequence: CASSSLYFNGYTF.

The chain has TRBV3-1 (or the pseudogene TRBV3-2) and TRBJ2-2; 9 positions agree with TRBD1. The length of the CDR3 is 16 residues. The J segment lost 5 bases and the V segment lost 1 base, leaving 5 bases of the junction unmatched. From germline, CDR1 is LGHDT and CDR2 YNNKEL (reference sequence). CDR3 amino acids: CASSQVTGGYTGELFF. The CDR3 DNA reads as TGTGCCAGCAGCCAAGTAACAGGGGGCTATACCGGGGAGCTGTTTTTT.

V gene TRBV10-3 combines with J gene TRBJ1-5; no reliable D call. With 5 bases removed from V and 4 bases from J, the gap between germline ends came to 6 bases. The germline V gene has CDR1 ENHRY and CDR2 SYGVKD. This CDR3 is 12 amino acids long. The CDR3 here is CAISPENQPQHF. CDR3 DNA sequence: TGTGCCATCAGTCCAGAAAATCAGCCCCAGCATTTT.

DNA for the CDR3: TGTGCCAGCAGTTTATCGAGGCAGGGAGGTTCACCCCTCCACTTT. Translation: CASSLSRQGGSPLHF. V and J are TRBV27 and TRBJ1-6; TRBD1 is a possible D gene (5 bases). Germline loops: CDR1 MNHEY, CDR2 SMNVEV (reference sequence). V lost 0 bases to trimming and J lost 9 bases, with 12 bases between them. CDR3 length: 15 residues.

This chain connects TRBV6-5 to TRBJ2-5; 9 bases are shared with TRBD1. Germline values: CDR1 MNHEY, CDR2 SVGAGI. CDR3 length equals 15 residues. Trimming removed 4 bases from V and 4 bases from J; junction bases left unmatched: 7. CDR3 DNA sequence: TGTGCCAGCAGTTCGCCTCGGACAGGGGTAGAGACCCAGTACTTC. It codes for CASSSPRTGVETQYF.

The V gene is TRBV5-1, the J gene TRBJ1-3; 8 bases align to TRBD1. Germline V gene data show CDR1 as SGHRS and CDR2 as YFSETQ. J gave up 7 bases and V 1 base, and 7 bases lay outside the gene matches. The CDR3 runs 15 residues. As DNA, the CDR3 is TGCGCCAGCAGCTTGCACCCGAACAGGGGGAACACCATATATTTT. Encoded protein: CASSLHPNRGNTIYF.

This clone appeared a few times. CDR3: CASSPLAGEQFF. Here the CDR3 DNA reads TGTGCCAGCTCACCCCTGGCGGGGGAGCAGTTCTTC. This sequence joins TRBV18 and TRBJ2-1, with a tentative D call TRBD2 (6 bases). V gave up 3 bases and J gave up 10 bases, with 10 bases separating them. The CDR3 consists of 12 residues. Germline CDR1 KGHSH, CDR2 LQKENI.

The chain joins TRBV6-4 to TRBJ2-3; 7 nucleotides match TRBD1. Germline loops: CDR1 MRHNA, CDR2 SNTAGT. The ends lost 0 bases at V and 1 base at J; junction bases unmatched: 7. CDR3 size: 17 residues. As DNA, the CDR3 is TGTGCCAGCAGTGACTCGGCCGGGACAGTACGCACAGATACGCAGTATTTT. This sequence encodes CASSDSAGTVRTDTQYF.

This clone was counted once. This rearrangement joins TRBV5-6 to TRBJ1-3, with unresolved D. Germline CDR1 is SGHDT and CDR2 is YYEEEE. The CDR3 covers 15 residues. V lost 4 bases and J 0 bases, leaving 11 bases between the germline ends. The CDR3 coding sequence is TGTGCCAGCAGCACAGACCGGCTCTCTGGAAACACCATATATTTT. The encoded protein is CASSTDRLSGNTIYF.

The chain links TRBV5-4 to TRBJ2-7; 8 bases agree with TRBD2. Germline V gene sequence: CDR1 SGHNT, CDR2 YYREEE (reference sequence). V gave up 4 bases and J gave up 5 bases; unmatched junction bases: 5. CDR3 length equals 13 residues. The DNA for the CDR3 is TGTGCCAGCAGCCTTCCCGGGGGGGACGAGCAGTACTTC. Translated, it gives CASSLPGGDEQYF.

This sequence joins TRBV29-1 and TRBJ1-2, with D maybe TRBD1 (6 bases). Germline-derived CDR1 and CDR2 are SQVTM and ANQGSEA. V lost 2 bases and J 2 bases, leaving 15 bases between the germline ends. The CDR3 loop spans 15 amino acids. Here the CDR3 DNA reads TGCAGCGTTGAACCGGGACACCATGTCAACTATGGCTACACCTTC. The encoded protein is CSVEPGHHVNYGYTF.

V gene TRBV5-4 combines with J gene TRBJ2-7; perhaps TRBD2 as D (5 bases). V was shortened by 4 bases and J by 3 bases, with 8 bases between the two germline ends. The CDR3 runs to 12 residues. Germline V lookup: CDR1 SGHNT, CDR2 YYREEE (reference sequence). Written as DNA, the CDR3 is TGTGCCAGCAGCGAACTAGACTACGAGCAGTACTTC. Protein sequence: CASSELDYEQYF.

V gene TRBV7-9 combines with J gene TRBJ1-2, with 7 bases matching TRBD1. This CDR3 contains 15 residues. V lost 5 bases and J lost 4; bases outside the gene matches: 10. Germline-derived CDR1 and CDR2 are SEHNR and FQNEAQ (reference sequence). The DNA for the CDR3 is TGTGCCAGCAGCCCCCCGGGACAGTTAATCTATGGCTACACCTTC. Amino acid sequence: CASSPPGQLIYGYTF.

V and J are TRBV6-5 and TRBJ1-4; D call uncertain. CDR1 and CDR2 (germline): MNHEY, SVGAGI. The CDR3 sequence is 16 residues long. Deletions cut 0 bases from V and 0 bases from J, with 8 bases between. CDR3 in amino acids: CASSYSWSATNEKLFF. The CDR3 region has the DNA TGTGCCAGCAGTTACTCATGGTCGGCAACTAATGAAAAACTGTTTTTT.

The rearrangement joins TRBV18 to TRBJ2-7; TRBD2 matches at 7 bases. Germline loops: CDR1 KGHSH, CDR2 LQKENI. Trimming removed 6 bases from V and 6 bases from J; junction bases left unmatched: 17. The CDR3 length is 16 residues. The CDR3 spells CASSRNRDVAGSEQYF. CDR3 nucleotides: TGTGCCAGCTCTCGTAACCGGGACGTAGCGGGTAGCGAGCAGTACTTC. The full variable domain, rest sourced from reference TRBV18 and TRBJ2-7, is NAGVMQNPRHLVRRRGQEARLRCSPMKGHSHVYWYRQLPEEGLKFMVYLQKENIIDESGMPKERFSAEFPKEGPSILRIQQVVRGDSAAYFCASSRNRDVAGSEQYFGPGTRLTVT.

The V and J genes are TRBV5-1 and TRBJ2-7, with 10 bases identical to TRBD2. Germline CDR1 reads SGHRS; CDR2 reads YFSETQ. After removal of 3 bases from V and 3 bases from J, the junction contained 3 bases not matched to a gene. The CDR3 totals 14 residues. CDR3 region: CASSYSGRYYEQYF. CDR3 nucleotides: TGCGCCAGCAGCTATAGCGGGAGGTACTACGAGCAGTACTTC.

The V gene is TRBV27, the J gene TRBJ2-7; weak D call: TRBD1 (5 bases). Trimming removed 2 bases from V and 2 bases from J, with 22 bases in between. The CDR3 covers 18 residues. Germline V lookup: CDR1 MNHEY, CDR2 SMNVEV (reference sequence). The CDR3 loop reads CASSLEVDGHLRTYEQYF. CDR3 coding DNA: TGTGCCAGCAGTTTAGAGGTGGACGGACACCTGAGAACCTACGAGCAGTACTTC.

In nucleotides, the CDR3 is TGTGCCAGCAGCCAAGTGGGGGGTGGCTACACCTTC. It encodes CASSQVGGGYTF. The chain recombines TRBV3-1 (or the pseudogene TRBV3-2) with TRBJ1-2; perhaps TRBD1 as D (5 bases). Trimming pared 1 base from V and 7 bases from J, leaving 7 bases between. Germline CDR1 is LGHDT and CDR2 is YNNKEL (reference sequence). The CDR3 is 12 amino acids.

The J gene is TRBJ2-7, the V gene TRBV29-1, with D perhaps matching TRBD1 (6 bases). This CDR3 is 14 amino acids long. V lost 6 bases, J lost 1 base, and 16 bases lay in between. Germline V CDR1 and CDR2: SQVTM, ANQGSEA. DNA of the CDR3: TGCAGCGTGGCCAACGGACAGAGTTCCTACGAGCAGTACTTC. Amino acids: CSVANGQSSYEQYF.

V and J are TRBV28 and TRBJ1-5; D is perhaps TRBD1 (6 bases). Deletions cut 5 bases from V and 4 bases from J, with 15 bases between. Germline V gives CDR1 MDHEN, CDR2 SYDVKM. CDR3 length: 15 residues. Written as DNA, the CDR3 is TGTGCCAGCAGTCCCCTAGGACAGTTTAATCAGCCCCAGCATTTT. Translating gives CASSPLGQFNQPQHF.